This entry lists 21 T cell receptor beta chains sequenced from one sample in a study of shared T cell receptors in the human thymus. TCRdb's copy holds only in-frame clones and misses some; the assay was immunoSEQ multiplex PCR. The table records under 850,000 clones, roughly 90% of them present only once. The sample was also linked to a second study, of human thymus T cells.

Sample: thymocytes. The receptors stem from a boy under three years old with a congenital heart defect.

The rearrangement joins TRBV7-9 to TRBJ2-3, with TRBD1 matching 9 bases. Trimming removed 5 bases from V and 2 bases from J; junction bases left unmatched: 17. Germline V lookup: CDR1 SEHNR, CDR2 FQNEAQ (reference sequence). The CDR3 is 19 amino acids. CDR3 in DNA: TGTGCCAGCAGCCACCACCCCCCGACAGGGGGAACTCCCACAGATACGCAGTATTTT. This translates into CASSHHPPTGGTPTDTQYF. The whole variable domain, filled in from reference TRBV7-9 and TRBJ2-3, reads DTGVSQNPRHKITKRGQNVTFRCDPISEHNRLYWYRQTLGQGPEFLTYFQNEAQLEKSRLLSDRFSAERPKGSFSTLEIQRTEQGDSAMYLCASSHHPPTGGTPTDTQYFGPGTRLTVL.

The chain employs TRBV2 and TRBJ2-7, with D perhaps TRBD2 (6 bases). This CDR3 has 14 amino acids. The V and J ends lost 4 bases and 0 bases respectively, with 10 bases between them. From germline, CDR1 is SNHLY and CDR2 FYNNEI. The CDR3 is CASSGASVSYEQYF. CDR3 sequence (DNA): TGTGCCAGCAGTGGAGCTAGCGTCTCCTACGAGCAGTACTTC. Based on the CDR3 plus reference TRBV2 and TRBJ2-7, the full variable domain is EPEVTQTPSHQVTQMGQEVILRCVPISNHLYFYWYRQILGQKVEFLVSFYNNEISEKSEIFDDQFSVERPDGSNFTLKIRSTKLEDSAMYFCASSGASVSYEQYFGPGTRLTVT.

V usage is TRBV4-1 and J usage is TRBJ2-5, with D perhaps matching TRBD1 (5 bases). The CDR3 spans 15 residues. V shed 2 bases and J shed 3 bases, with 13 bases lying between them. Germline V gene sequence: CDR1 MGHRA, CDR2 YSYEKL. This CDR3 is CASSQLGVSKETQYF. The CDR3 DNA reads TGCGCCAGCAGCCAACTAGGGGTATCCAAAGAGACCCAGTACTTC.

In this sample, this clone turned up a few times. The chain recombines TRBV4-2 with TRBJ2-7; D may be TRBD2 (5 bases). V was clipped by 1 base and J by 4 bases, with 5 bases between them. Germline CDR1 LGHNA, CDR2 YNFKEQ. The CDR3 has 12 residues. The DNA for the CDR3 is TGTGCCAGCAGCCAAGGAGGGTACGAGCAGTACTTC. Translating it yields CASSQGGYEQYF.

This chain links TRBV13 with TRBJ1-5; 8 nucleotides align to TRBD1. CDR1 is PRHDT and CDR2 is FYEKMQ in the germline V gene (reference sequence). V trimming: 5 bases; J trimming: 3 bases; junction bases outside the gene matches: 9. The CDR3 extends over 16 amino acids. The DNA for the CDR3 is TGTGCCAGCAGCCTACAACAGGGGGACCTCAATCAGCCCCAGCATTTT. As protein: CASSLQQGDLNQPQHF.

J is TRBJ2-2 and V is TRBV18; TRBD1 might be the D (7 bases). The germline CDR1 and CDR2 sequences are KGHSH and LQKENI. The germline V and J ends were trimmed by 5 bases and 4 bases, with 11 bases remaining between them. The CDR3 has 14 amino acids. Here the CDR3 reads CASSAGGSTGELFF. CDR3 nucleotide sequence: TGTGCCAGCTCAGCAGGGGGGAGCACCGGGGAGCTGTTTTTT.

This chain connects TRBV6-5 to TRBJ2-5, with D perhaps matching TRBD2 (5 bases). Germline CDR1 is MNHEY and CDR2 is SVGAGI. This CDR3 region has 15 residues. V shed 0 bases and J shed 3 bases, with 11 bases lying between them. The CDR3 DNA reads TGTGCCAGCAGTTACTCGATAGTGGGAGAAGAGACCCAGTACTTC. It translates to CASSYSIVGEETQYF.

The rearrangement uses TRBV7-2 and TRBJ2-5; TRBD2 matches 9 bases. CDR1 is SGHTA, CDR2 FQGNSA, per germline. The CDR3 is 15 amino acids. Trimming took 5 bases from V and 5 from J; bases not matched to a gene: 9. CDR3 residues: CASSLGTSLGETQYF. Here the CDR3 DNA reads TGTGCCAGCAGCCTGGGGACTAGCCTAGGGGAGACCCAGTACTTC.

CDR3: CATSGGVGIRMNTEAFF. The CDR3 DNA follows: TGTGCCACCAGCGGGGGGGTGGGGATTAGGATGAACACTGAAGCTTTCTTT. This rearrangement joins TRBV15 to TRBJ1-1; D perhaps matches TRBD1 (5 bases). CDR3 length: 17 residues. CDR1 is LNHNV, CDR2 YYDKDF, per germline (reference sequence). The ends were cut back, 5 bases at V and 0 bases at J, with 19 bases in the middle.

The rearrangement links TRBV30 to TRBJ2-1, with D tentatively TRBD1 (6 bases). Germline V gene data show CDR1 as GTSNPN and CDR2 as SVGIG (reference sequence). Between the trimmed V and J ends, which lost 2 bases and 5 bases, there was a span of 10 bases. The CDR3 length is 13 residues. CDR3 nucleotides: TGTGCCTGGAGTAAGGGGGTCCACAATGAGCAGTTCTTC. Translated: CAWSKGVHNEQFF.

In this sample, this clone turned up once. The chain recombines TRBV4-1 with TRBJ2-1; TRBD2 matches at 12 bases. This CDR3 region has 16 residues. V was pared by 3 bases and J by 8 bases, with 8 bases of the junction left unmatched. Germline V lookup: CDR1 MGHRA, CDR2 YSYEKL. The CDR3 protein is CASSHSGLAGQDEQFF. CDR3 nucleotide sequence: TGCGCCAGCAGCCACTCGGGACTAGCGGGTCAGGATGAGCAGTTCTTC.

V gene TRBV5-5 combines with J gene TRBJ2-7; possible D gene TRBD1, 6 bases. The ends were cut back, 0 bases at V and 2 bases at J, with 12 bases in the middle. Looked up from germline, CDR1 is SGHKS and CDR2 is YYEKEE (reference sequence). The CDR3 totals 15 residues. CDR3 nucleotides: TGTGCCAGCAGCTTGGGAACAGGGTGGACCTACGAGCAGTACTTC. The encoded protein is CASSLGTGWTYEQYF. Full variable domain (missing parts from reference TRBV5-5 and TRBJ2-7): DAGVTQSPTHLIKTRGQQVTLRCSPISGHKSVSWYQQVLGQGPQFIFQYYEKEERGRGNFPDRFSARQFPNYSSELNVNALLLGDSALYLCASSLGTGWTYEQYFGPGTRLTVT.

The J gene is TRBJ1-5, the V gene TRBV6-5; no clear D gene. The CDR3 spans 13 residues. Germline V gene data show CDR1 as MNHEY and CDR2 as SVGAGI. V lost 0 bases and J 7 bases, leaving 7 bases between the germline ends. DNA for the CDR3: TGTGCCAGCAGTTACTCGCCGGGGCAGCCCCAGCATTTT. It codes for CASSYSPGQPQHF.

The chain combines TRBV5-1 with TRBJ2-1, with 7 bases identical to TRBD2. V shed 1 base, J shed 2 bases, and the junction held 9 bases outside the gene matches. Germline CDR1 reads SGHRS; CDR2 reads YFSETQ. This CDR3 has 17 amino acids. The CDR3 sequence: CASSLISQGGTYNEQFF. DNA for the CDR3: TGCGCCAGCAGCTTGATCTCCCAGGGAGGGACCTACAATGAGCAGTTCTTC.

This clone showed up just once. V usage is TRBV5-6 and J usage is TRBJ1-6; a weak D match, TRBD1 (5 bases). Germline CDR1 is SGHDT and CDR2 is YYEEEE. This CDR3 is built from 12 residues. V was pared by 4 bases and J by 8 bases, with 7 bases between. CDR3 DNA: TGTGCCAGCAGCGAAGGGGATTCACCCCTCCACTTT. Translation: CASSEGDSPLHF.

The CDR3 sequence: CASSRTGWTGPSYEQYF. CDR3 coding DNA: TGTGCCAGCTCGAGGACAGGCTGGACAGGGCCCTCCTACGAGCAGTACTTC. The chain carries TRBV18 and TRBJ2-7; TRBD1 matches 8 bases. CDR3 size: 17 residues. J was trimmed by 0 bases and V by 6 bases; bases with no gene match: 13. CDR1 KGHSH and CDR2 LQKENI come from the germline V gene.

The V call is TRBV15, the J call TRBJ2-7; possible D gene TRBD1, 6 bases. CDR1 and CDR2 (germline): LNHNV, YYDKDF (reference sequence). With 0 bases removed from V and 1 base from J, the gap between germline ends came to 10 bases. The CDR3 has 15 amino acids. As DNA, the CDR3 is TGTGCCACCAGCAGAGAAGGGACACGGTCCTACGAGCAGTACTTC. Protein product: CATSREGTRSYEQYF.

The rearrangement uses TRBV9 and TRBJ2-7; possibly TRBD2 for D (6 bases). The germline gives CDR1 SGDLS, CDR2 YYNGEE. The CDR3 is 14 residues long. Trimming left V 0 bases short and J 4 bases short, with 11 bases between. The CDR3 protein is CASSVASEGYEQYF. The CDR3 DNA is TGTGCCAGCAGCGTAGCATCGGAGGGGTACGAGCAGTACTTC.

The rearrangement uses TRBV28 and TRBJ2-7; 11 positions match TRBD2. Losses at the gene ends were 4 bases for V and 5 bases for J; bases not matched to a gene: 10. From germline, CDR1 is MDHEN and CDR2 SYDVKM. This CDR3 comprises 16 residues. The CDR3 reads CASSSLPSGRSHEQYF. In DNA form, the CDR3 reads TGTGCCAGCAGTTCCCTGCCTAGCGGGAGGTCCCACGAGCAGTACTTC.

The genes are TRBV19 and TRBJ1-5; TRBD1 aligns across 7 bases. J gave up 3 bases and V 6 bases, and 8 bases lay outside the gene matches. The CDR3 consists of 15 residues. CDR1 and CDR2 from the germline V gene are LNHDA and SQIVND (reference sequence). Here the CDR3 DNA reads TGTGCCAGTAGGGCGGGACAGAAACACAATCAGCCCCAGCATTTT. Protein: CASRAGQKHNQPQHF.

V usage is TRBV7-2 and J usage is TRBJ2-1; 10 bases agree with TRBD2. Germline V gene sequence: CDR1 SGHTA, CDR2 FQGNSA. The CDR3 runs to 17 residues. Trimming at V came to 1 base and at J to 7 bases, leaving 10 bases not matched to a gene. The CDR3 loop reads CASSLEGLAGVRNEQFF. The CDR3 nucleotides are TGTGCCAGCAGCTTAGAAGGGCTAGCGGGGGTCAGGAATGAGCAGTTCTTC.